These T cell receptor beta chains were read from a single sample in a study of blood T cells in healthy people across ages. Each CDR3 protein gets one entry after TCRdb re-called the 5' RACE reads with MiXCR. The sample contains around 700,000 distinct CDR3 sequences, 20% to 25% of which appear only once. The same data also went into a second study, on T cells of mothers and their children.

Sequenced material: blood. Receptor source: a boy aged 5-17 years in good health. Both conserved end residues are part of each CDR3. The D gene is left open where the match is weak. Size is omitted from some rows. Given values are once, few, many or a class for expanded clones.

j_gene	abundance	d_gene	v_gene	CDR3aa	CDR3nt
TRBJ2-5	.	TRBD2	TRBV29-1	CSVEGTSGKTQYF	TGCAGCGTTGAAGGGACTAGCGGGAAGACCCAGTACTTC
TRBJ2-2	few	.	TRBV7-2	CASSLRAGLLTGELFF	TGTGCCAGCAGCTTAAGGGCAGGGTTATTGACCGGGGAGCTGTTTTTT
TRBJ2-7	.	.	TRBV20-1	CSARDQGPGYEQYF	TGCAGTGCTAGAGATCAAGGGCCGGGCTACGAGCAGTACTTC
TRBJ2-7	few	TRBD2	TRBV7-6	CASSTDGLAGYYEQYF	TGTGCCAGCAGCACCGACGGACTAGCGGGGTACTACGAGCAGTACTTC
TRBJ2-7	.	.	TRBV6-6	CASSRGHPYEQYF	TGTGCCAGCAGTCGTGGACACCCCTACGAGCAGTACTTC
TRBJ2-5	few	.	TRBV12-3/TRBV12-4	CAIMRGETQYF	TGTGCCATAATGAGAGGGGAGACCCAGTACTTC
TRBJ2-7	.	.	TRBV19	CASSPSGVILGYEQYF	TGTGCCAGTAGTCCTTCAGGAGTGATATTGGGCTACGAGCAGTACTTC
TRBJ1-6	.	.	TRBV27	CASRFGGLRGNSPLHF	TGTGCCAGCAGATTCGGGGGACTTAGGGGGAATTCACCCCTCCACTTT
TRBJ1-1	few	.	TRBV20-1	CSASPPGVEAEAFF	TGCAGTGCTAGTCCCCCAGGGGTCGAAGCTGAAGCTTTCTTT
TRBJ2-7	few	.	TRBV28	CASSLRGPGANEQYF	TGTGCCAGCAGTTTACGGGGGCCAGGTGCGAACGAGCAGTACTTC
TRBJ2-5	.	TRBD1	TRBV10-3	CATGQAIQETQYF	TGTGCCACCGGACAGGCCATCCAAGAGACCCAGTACTTC
TRBJ1-4	few	TRBD1	TRBV20-1	CSAPDRGREKLFF	TGCAGTGCCCCCGACAGGGGGCGTGAAAAACTGTTTTTT
TRBJ2-5	many	.	TRBV27	CASSLGTSRETQYF	TGTGCCAGCAGTTTGGGGACTTCCCGAGAGACCCAGTACTTC
TRBJ2-5	.	.	TRBV5-4	CASSFSIRDLQYF	TGTGCCAGCAGCTTTTCTATCCGGGACCTACAGTACTTC